This T cell receptor beta chain was obtained from a study of T-cell reconstitution after alpha-beta-depleted transplantation in children. The germline gives CDR1 SGHAT, CDR2 FQNNGV. This CDR3 has 13 residues. V was shortened by 1 base and J by 6 bases, with 10 bases between the two germline ends. The library targeted TCRbeta and was prepared with unique molecular identifiers. MiXCR was run by TCRdb on the PCR reads, yielding one entry per CDR3 protein. The data contain hundreds of thousands of distinct CDR3 sequences, more than 10% of them singletons. The material was PBMCs from the stem cell graft donor, obtained from the stem cell graft. The sequence was obtained from a human donor who donated a stem cell graft to a child with acute lymphoblastic leukemia. This chain joins TRBV11-2 and TRBJ2-7; unclear D gene. The chain's CDR3 is CASSLALPREQYF. The CDR3 coding sequence is TGTGCCAGCAGCTTAGCGCTGCCCCGCGAGCAGTACTTC.